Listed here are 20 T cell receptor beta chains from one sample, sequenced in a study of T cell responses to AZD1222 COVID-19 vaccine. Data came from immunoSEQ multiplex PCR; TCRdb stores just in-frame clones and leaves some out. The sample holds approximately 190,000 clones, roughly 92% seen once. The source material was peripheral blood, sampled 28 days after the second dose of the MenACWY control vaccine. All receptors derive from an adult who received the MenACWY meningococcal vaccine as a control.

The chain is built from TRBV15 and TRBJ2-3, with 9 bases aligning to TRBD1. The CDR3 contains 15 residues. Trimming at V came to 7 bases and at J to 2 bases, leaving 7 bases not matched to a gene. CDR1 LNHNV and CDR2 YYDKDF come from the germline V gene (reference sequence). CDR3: CATNFRDRDTDTQYF. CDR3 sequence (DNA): TGTGCCACCAATTTCCGGGACAGGGACACAGATACGCAGTATTTT.

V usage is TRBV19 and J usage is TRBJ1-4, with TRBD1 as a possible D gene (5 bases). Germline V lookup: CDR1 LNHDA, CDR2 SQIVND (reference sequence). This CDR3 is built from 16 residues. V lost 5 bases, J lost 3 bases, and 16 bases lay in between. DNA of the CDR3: TGTGCCAGTAGTGGGAGACACCAGGGTCCTAATGAAAAACTGTTTTTT. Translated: CASSGRHQGPNEKLFF. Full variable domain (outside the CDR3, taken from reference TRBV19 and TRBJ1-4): DGGITQSPKYLFRKEGQNVTLSCEQNLNHDAMYWYRQDPGQGLRLIYYSQIVNDFQKGDIAEGYSVSREKKESFPLTVTSAQKNPTAFYLCASSGRHQGPNEKLFFGSGTQLSVL.

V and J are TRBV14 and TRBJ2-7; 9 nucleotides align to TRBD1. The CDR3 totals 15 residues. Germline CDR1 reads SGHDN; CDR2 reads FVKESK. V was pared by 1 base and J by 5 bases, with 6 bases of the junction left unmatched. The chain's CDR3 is CASSQGRQGVNEQYF. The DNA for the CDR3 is TGTGCCAGCAGCCAAGGGCGACAGGGGGTCAACGAGCAGTACTTC. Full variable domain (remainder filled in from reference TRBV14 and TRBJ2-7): EAGVTQFPSHSVIEKGQTVTLRCDPISGHDNLYWYRRVMGKEIKFLLHFVKESKQDESGMPNNRFLAERTGGTYSTLKVQPAELEDSGVYFCASSQGRQGVNEQYFGPGTRLTVT.

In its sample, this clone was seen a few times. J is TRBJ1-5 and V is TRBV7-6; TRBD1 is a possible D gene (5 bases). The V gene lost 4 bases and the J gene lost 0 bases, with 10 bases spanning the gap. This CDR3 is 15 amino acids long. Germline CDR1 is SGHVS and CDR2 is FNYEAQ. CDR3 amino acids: CASSSGWYSNQPQHF. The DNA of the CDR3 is TGTGCCAGCAGCTCAGGGTGGTATAGCAATCAGCCCCAGCATTTT.

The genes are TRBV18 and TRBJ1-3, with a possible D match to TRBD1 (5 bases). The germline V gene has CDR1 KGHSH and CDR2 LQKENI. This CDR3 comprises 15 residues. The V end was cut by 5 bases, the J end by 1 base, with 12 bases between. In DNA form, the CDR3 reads TGTGCCAGCTCATCAGGGTTTGGGTCTGGAAACACCATATATTTT. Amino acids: CASSSGFGSGNTIYF.

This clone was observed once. The CDR3 DNA sequence: TGTGCCAGCAGCCACCTAGCGGTCTCCTACAATGAGCAGTTCTTC. Protein sequence: CASSHLAVSYNEQFF. The V gene is TRBV7-3, the J gene TRBJ2-1, with TRBD2 matching 7 bases. CDR1 and CDR2 (germline): SGHTA, FQGTGA. CDR3 size: 15 residues. Unmatched junction bases numbered 4, after V lost 5 bases and J lost 0 bases.

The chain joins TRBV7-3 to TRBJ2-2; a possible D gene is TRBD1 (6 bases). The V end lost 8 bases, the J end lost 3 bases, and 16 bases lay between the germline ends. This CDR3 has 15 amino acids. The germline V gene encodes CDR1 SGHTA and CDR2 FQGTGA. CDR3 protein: CASAVWTADTGELFF. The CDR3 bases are TGTGCCAGCGCTGTTTGGACAGCGGACACCGGGGAGCTGTTTTTT.

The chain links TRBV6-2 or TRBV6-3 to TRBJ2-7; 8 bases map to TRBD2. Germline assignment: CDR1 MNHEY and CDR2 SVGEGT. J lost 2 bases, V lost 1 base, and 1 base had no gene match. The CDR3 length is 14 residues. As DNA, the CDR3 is TGTGCCAGCAGTTACTGGCGGGAGGCCTACGAGCAGTACTTC. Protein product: CASSYWREAYEQYF.

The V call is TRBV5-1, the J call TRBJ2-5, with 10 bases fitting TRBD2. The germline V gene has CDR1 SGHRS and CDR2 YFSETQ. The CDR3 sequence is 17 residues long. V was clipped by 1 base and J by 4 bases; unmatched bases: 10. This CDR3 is CASSLRSSGSVGETQYF. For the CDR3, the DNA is TGCGCCAGCAGCTTGCGGTCTAGCGGGAGTGTTGGAGAGACCCAGTACTTC.

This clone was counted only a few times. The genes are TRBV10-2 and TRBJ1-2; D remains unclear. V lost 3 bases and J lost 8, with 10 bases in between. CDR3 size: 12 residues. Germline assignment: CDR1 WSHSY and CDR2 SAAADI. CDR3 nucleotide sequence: TGCGCCAGCAGTGAATTATGGGTCGGCTACACCTTC. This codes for CASSELWVGYTF.

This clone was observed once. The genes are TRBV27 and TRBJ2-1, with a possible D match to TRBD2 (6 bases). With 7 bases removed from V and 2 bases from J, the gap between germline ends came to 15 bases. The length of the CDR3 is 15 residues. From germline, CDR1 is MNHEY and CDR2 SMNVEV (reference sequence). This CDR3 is CASTPGSWAYNEQFF. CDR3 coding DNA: TGTGCCAGCACCCCCGGGAGTTGGGCCTACAATGAGCAGTTCTTC.

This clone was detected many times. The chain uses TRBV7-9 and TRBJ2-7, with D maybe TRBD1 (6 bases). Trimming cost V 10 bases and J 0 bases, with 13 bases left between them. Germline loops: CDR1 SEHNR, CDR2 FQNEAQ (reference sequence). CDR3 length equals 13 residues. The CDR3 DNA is TGTGCCACCAAACAGGGATCCTCCTACGAGCAGTACTTC. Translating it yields CATKQGSSYEQYF.

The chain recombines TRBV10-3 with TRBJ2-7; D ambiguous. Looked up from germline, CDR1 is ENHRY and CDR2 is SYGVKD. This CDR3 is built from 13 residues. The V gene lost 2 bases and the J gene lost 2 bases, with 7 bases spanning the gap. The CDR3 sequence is CAISETVTYEQYF. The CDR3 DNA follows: TGTGCCATCAGTGAGACAGTTACCTACGAGCAGTACTTC.

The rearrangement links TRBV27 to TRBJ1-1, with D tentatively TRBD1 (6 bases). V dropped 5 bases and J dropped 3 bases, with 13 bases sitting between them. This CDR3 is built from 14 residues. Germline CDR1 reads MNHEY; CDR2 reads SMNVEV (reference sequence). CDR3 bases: TGTGCCAGCAGTGCCCAGGGGAGGCACACTGAAGCTTTCTTT. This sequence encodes CASSAQGRHTEAFF.

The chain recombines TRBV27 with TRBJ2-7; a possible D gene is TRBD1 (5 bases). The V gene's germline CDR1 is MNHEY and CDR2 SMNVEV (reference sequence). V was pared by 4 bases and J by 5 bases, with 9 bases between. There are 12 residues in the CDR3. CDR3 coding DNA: TGTGCCAGCAGTTCGCAGGGTAACGAGCAGTACTTC. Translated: CASSSQGNEQYF.

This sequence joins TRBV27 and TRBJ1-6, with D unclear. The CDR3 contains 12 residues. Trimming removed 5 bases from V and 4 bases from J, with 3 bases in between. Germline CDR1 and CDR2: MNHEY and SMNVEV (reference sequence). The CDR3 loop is CASSLYNSPLHF. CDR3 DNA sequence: TGTGCCAGCAGTCTGTATAATTCACCCCTCCACTTT.

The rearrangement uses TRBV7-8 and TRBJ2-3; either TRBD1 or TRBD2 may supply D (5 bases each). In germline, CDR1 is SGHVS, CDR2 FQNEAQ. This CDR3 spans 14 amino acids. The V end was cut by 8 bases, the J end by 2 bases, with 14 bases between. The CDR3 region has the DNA TGTGCCAGCGCCGGGCAGGGAGACACAGATACGCAGTATTTT. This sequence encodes CASAGQGDTDTQYF.

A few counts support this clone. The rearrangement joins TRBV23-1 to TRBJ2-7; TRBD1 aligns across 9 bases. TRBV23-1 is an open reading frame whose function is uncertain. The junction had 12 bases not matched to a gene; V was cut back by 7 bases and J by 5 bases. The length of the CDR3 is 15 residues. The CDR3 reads CASTTPDRGRNEQYF. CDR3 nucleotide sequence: TGCGCCAGCACCACCCCCGACAGGGGGAGAAACGAGCAGTACTTC.

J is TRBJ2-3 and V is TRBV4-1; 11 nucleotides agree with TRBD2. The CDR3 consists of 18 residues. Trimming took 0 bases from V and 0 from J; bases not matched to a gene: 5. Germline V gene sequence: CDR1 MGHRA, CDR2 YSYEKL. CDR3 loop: CASSQDMPSGRSTDTQYF. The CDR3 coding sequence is TGCGCCAGCAGCCAAGACATGCCTAGCGGGAGGAGCACAGATACGCAGTATTTT.

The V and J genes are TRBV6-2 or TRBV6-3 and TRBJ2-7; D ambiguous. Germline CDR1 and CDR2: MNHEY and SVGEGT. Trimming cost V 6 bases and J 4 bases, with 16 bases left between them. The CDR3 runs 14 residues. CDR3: CASSLEPTFYEQYF. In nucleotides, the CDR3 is TGTGCCAGCAGCCTTGAGCCGACCTTTTACGAGCAGTACTTC.